Below are 5 T cell receptor beta chains sequenced from a single sample in a study of T cells in Graves' hyperthyroidism and ophthalmopathy. RNA transcripts gave rise to amplified TCR beta CDR3 regions. The TCR CDR3 was amplified in a first-round RT-PCR using the HTBI primer set. TCRdb reanalysed the multiplex PCR reads using MiXCR and keeps one entry per CDR3 protein. The data show about 350,000 distinct CDR3 sequences, with 11% to 15% seen just once and 20% to 25% held by the top ten. The specimen sequenced was blood. The receptor set was obtained from a woman in her twenties or thirties with Graves' hyperthyroidism.

There are many counts of this clonotype. The rearrangement uses TRBV30 and TRBJ2-7; 10 nucleotides line up with TRBD2. The CDR3 length is 12 residues. The germline gives CDR1 GTSNPN, CDR2 SVGIG (reference sequence). V shed 7 bases, J shed 4 bases, and the junction held 4 bases outside the gene matches. In DNA, the CDR3 is TGTGCCTCCCTAGCGGGAGCTTACGAGCAGTACTTC. It encodes CASLAGAYEQYF.

This clonotype was detected only a few times. V and J are TRBV7-8 and TRBJ1-1; the D gene is possibly TRBD1 (5 bases). The CDR3 has 15 residues. Germline V gives CDR1 SGHVS, CDR2 FQNEAQ. V was shortened by 2 bases and J by 4 bases, with 14 bases between the two germline ends. CDR3 region: CASSLRPRGTTEAFF. In DNA form, the CDR3 reads TGTGCCAGCAGCTTAAGACCCCGAGGGACCACTGAAGCTTTCTTT.

The chain couples TRBV30 to TRBJ2-2; 7 positions match TRBD1. Germline V gene sequence: CDR1 GTSNPN, CDR2 SVGIG (reference sequence). This CDR3 contains 16 residues. The J segment lost 3 bases and the V segment lost 2 bases, leaving 9 bases of the junction unmatched. The CDR3 nucleotides read TGTGCCTGGAGTCCCAGGACAGGCTTGTACACCGGGGAGCTGTTTTTT. Its protein is CAWSPRTGLYTGELFF.

The table lists this clonotype with many counts. This chain links TRBV28 with TRBJ2-1; possibly TRBD1 for D (6 bases). Germline V gene data show CDR1 as MDHEN and CDR2 as SYDVKM. This CDR3 comprises 15 residues. V was clipped by 3 bases and J by 3 bases, with 12 bases between them. CDR3 nucleotides: TGTGCCAGCAGTTTTTCACAGGGAGTCTACAATGAGCAGTTCTTC. This encodes CASSFSQGVYNEQFF.

For this clonotype: It may be a read error: a sequence one base away is much more abundant. The V and J genes are TRBV7-2 and TRBJ2-2; TRBD1 might be the D (6 bases). Trimming took 8 bases from V and 7 from J, leaving 17 bases between them. Germline CDR1 SGHTA, CDR2 FQGNSA. The CDR3 contains 14 residues. The CDR3 region is CASGLRGVFGELFF. CDR3 bases: TGTGCCAGCGGCCTCAGGGGAGTGTTCGGGGAGCTGTTTTTT. The full variable domain, rest sourced from reference TRBV7-2 and TRBJ2-2, is GAGVSQSPSNKVTEKGKDVELRCDPISGHTALYWYRQSLGQGLEFLIYFQGNSAPDKSGLPSDRFSAERTGGSVSTLTIQRTQQEDSAVYLCASGLRGVFGELFFGEGSRLTVL.